This T cell receptor (beta chain) comes out of a study of cytomegalovirus exposure and HLA in healthy donors. Whole-study findings and limits: In most subjects, TCR beta sequences reportedly gave accurate predictions of HLA-A and HLA-B alleles. Compared with the approximately 680-donor mean, an Asian-associated ancestry cluster reportedly had fewer N-insertions, according to a later analysis. Previously analyzed data showed that most TCR beta V segments were productive at a frequency of about 87% or about 30%. An assumption of roughly uniform sequencing depth across donors underlay the presence/absence analyses.

The PCR employed 60 Vbeta primers together with 13 Jbeta primers. Sequenced by immunoSEQ multiplex PCR; TCRdb stores in-frame clones only, minus some. In all, the sample yields tens of thousands of clones. The CDR3 spans 15 residues. Trimming cost V 5 bases and J 1 base, with 15 bases left between them. Looked up from germline, CDR1 is SGHAT and CDR2 is FQNNGV. About this clone itself: Antigen specificity is unknown.

Sequencing was performed on PBMCs. This chain uses TRBV11-2 with TRBJ2-7; the D gene is possibly TRBD1 (6 bases). The receptor comes from a woman aged 50 to 60 in good health and CMV-seropositive. CDR3 bases: TGTGCCAGCAGCCAACCCTGGACAGAGTCCTACGAGCAGTACTTC. This codes for CASSQPWTESYEQYF.